This TCR beta chain was sequenced for a study of CD4 T cells in relation to SARS-CoV-2 and coronaviruses. At the level of the study: ViraFEST: approximately nine-day antigen culture of PBMCs, then TCR beta CDR3 sequencing. No peptide or an HIV-1 Nef peptide pool served as negative control.

CD4+ T cells from unexposed donors were obtained before the COVID-19 pandemic (2011-2018). After about 10 days of culture, CD4+ T cells were isolated. On days 3 and 7, cultures got half fresh IL-2 medium. Notes on this clone: What it recognizes is unknown.

General study findings and limits: Crossreactivity was assessed only for spike protein, not other viral proteins.

Germline CDR1 is SGHTA and CDR2 is FQGNSA. The CDR3 is 14 amino acids. After removal of 1 base from V and 6 bases from J, the junction contained 1 base not matched to a gene. The table came from immunoSEQ multiplex PCR; TCRdb's copy has only in-frame clones and leaves some out. The sample contains approximately 24,000 clones, 65% to 85% of which appear only once. This chain uses TRBV7-2 with TRBJ1-4; 8 nucleotides agree with TRBD1. Material: CD4+ T cells from PBMCs, cultured in vitro. This clonotype was sampled from a human donor in good health. The CDR3 bases are TGTGCCAGCAGCTTAGGGACAGGGCATGAAAAACTGTTTTTT. The encoded protein is CASSLGTGHEKLFF.